One sample yielded the 5 T cell receptor beta chains listed below, sequenced in a study of monozygotic twins with inflammatory bowel disease (dated by TCRdb to the late 2010s). The receptor library was made with 5' RACE. Data came from an Illumina HiSeq 2500. Following reprocessing of the reads by TCRdb, the data hold one row per CDR3 protein sequence and no DNA is available. The record for this sample contains approximately 400,000 distinct CDR3 sequences. The ten largest clones take up 2.5% to 3% of the sample. The sequencing input was blood. The receptor source for this set is a human donor with ulcerative colitis or Crohn's disease, or a healthy co-twin of an affected twin (not recorded which).

The CDR3 protein is CSARDPLINTEAFF. The genes are TRBV20-1 and TRBJ1-1. In germline, CDR1 is DFQATT, CDR2 SNEGSKA (reference sequence). The CDR3 consists of 14 residues.

This rearrangement joins TRBV20-1 to TRBJ1-2; there is no DNA to check the TCRdb D call of TRBD1. In germline, CDR1 is DFQATT, CDR2 SNEGSKA (reference sequence). The CDR3 is made up of 12 amino acids. CDR3 in amino acids: CSGTTGTYGYTF.

The chain employs TRBV5-1 and TRBJ2-6; no DNA is available, so the TRBD2 call from TCRdb remains unchecked. CDR3 length: 18 residues. The germline V gene encodes CDR1 SGHRS and CDR2 YFSETQ. The CDR3 loop reads CASSLVGGGATGANVLTF.

This chain connects TRBV5-1 to TRBJ2-7; TCRdb's D gene call, TRBD2, goes unchecked for lack of DNA. There are 14 residues in the CDR3. Germline assignment: CDR1 SGHRS and CDR2 YFSETQ. CDR3 protein: CASSLTSGSNEQYF.

J is TRBJ2-2 and V is TRBV18; TCRdb indicates TRBD1, and absent DNA this call remains unverified. This CDR3 has 20 residues. CDR1 is KGHSH and CDR2 is LQKENI in the germline V gene. CDR3 sequence reads: CASSPKIYGQGSSRPGELFF.